This T cell receptor (beta chain) comes out of a study of T cell responses to AZD1222 COVID-19 vaccine. CDR3 length: 12 amino acids. V lost 1 base and J 3 bases, leaving 4 bases between the germline ends. CDR1 is GTSNPN and CDR2 is SVGIG in the germline V gene (reference sequence). TCRdb's copy holds only in-frame clones and misses some; the assay was immunoSEQ multiplex PCR. The table lists roughly 180,000 clones, around 95% of them singletons, with about 0.6% in the top ten. Study-level findings and limits: Only a handful of individuals given AZD1222 were seropositive at baseline. Unmutated regions of variants are reportedly targeted by nearly half of spike-specific TCRs.

On this clone: Its antigen is unidentified.

This chain links TRBV30 with TRBJ1-3; no firm D call. The clonotype comes from an adult in good health. Here the sequenced sample was peripheral blood, taken on day 0 of AZD1222 vaccination. The CDR3 protein is CAWSEVGNTIYF. The CDR3 DNA reads as TGTGCCTGGAGTGAAGTTGGAAACACCATATATTTT.